This T cell receptor beta chain was identified in a study of CD8+CD57+ T cells in acquired aplastic anemia. Overall study findings and caveats: No significant patient-versus-control difference appeared in CD8+ Simpson's diversity. Shared by patients and controls, 25 to 30 CD8+ CDR3s were abundant in patients.

Per the germline V gene, CDR1 is ENHRY and CDR2 is SYGVKD. The V and J ends lost 10 bases and 2 bases respectively, with 15 bases between them. This CDR3 is built from 13 residues. This clonotype has only one observation. Its antigen is currently unknown. The use of genomic DNA as template underpinned the TCR beta VDJ and CDR3 profiling. TCRdb recomputed calls from the reads with MiXCR, one row per CDR3 protein. Of roughly 150,000 distinct CDR3 sequences listed, about 45% were seen once; the top ten hold 3.2%. All patients picked for sequencing had shown, by flow cytometry, an expansion of CD8+CD57+ cells.

Sequenced sample: sorted CD4+, CD8+, or CD8+CD57+ T cells (not recorded which) from PBMCs. This receptor was identified in a human donor with aplastic anemia. The chain recombines TRBV10-3 with TRBJ2-7; D not certain. Here the CDR3 DNA reads TGTGCCAGCAGCTCTGAGACTGCCTACGAGCAGTACTTC. The encoded protein is CASSSETAYEQYF.